Included here is one T cell receptor (beta chain) sequence, with context. This sample is drawn from a study of PD-L1 blockade in urothelial cancer. Looking at the study overall: Between 0 and 3 chemotherapy regimens preceded treatment for each patient.

PCRs were each spiked with synthetic TCR analog templates. The assay was immunoSEQ multiplex PCR, and TCRdb's table has in-frame clones only and misses some. The repertoire has about 50,000 clones, around 80% of them found once; the top ten carry 8.8%. Noted time point: peripheral blood 6 weeks after treatment start. Sample contribution per patient ranged from 1 to 8, covering pretreatment and on-treatment. The CDR3 covers 13 residues. V was clipped by 6 bases and J by 3 bases, with 9 bases between them. Germline assignment: CDR1 MNHEY and CDR2 SMNVEV (reference sequence). The clonotype originates from a man between 70 and 80 years old with urothelial cancer. Sequenced here: PBMCs, sampled around atezolizumab (anti-PD-L1) treatment. The V and J genes are TRBV27 and TRBJ1-5; weak D call: TRBD1 (5 bases). In DNA, the CDR3 is TGTGCCAGCAGGCGGGGGTTCAATCAGCCCCAGCATTTT. This gives the protein CASRRGFNQPQHF.